A selection of T cell receptor beta chains follows, all from one sample in a study of breast tumors, draining lymph nodes, adjacent tissues. TCRdb reprocessed the multiplex PCR reads via MiXCR and lists one record per CDR3 protein. The sample shows under 25,000 distinct CDR3 sequences, around 46% of them seen only once. Sequencing was carried out using breast tumor tissue. The receptors were gathered from a female donor with breast cancer. Some clones in this sample may be carry-over from other donors' samples. The CDR3 runs from the conserved cysteine through the conserved F or W. The order of the fields is V gene, clone size, D gene, J gene, CDR3 DNA, CDR3 protein. D genes are given only for firm matches. Clone size is given for some rows only: seen once, a few or many times, or a class if the clone is expanded.

TRBV6-2/TRBV6-3	many	TRBD1	TRBJ1-6	TGTGCCAGCAGTCACCCGGGACAGGTTGCGTCACCCCTCCACTTT	CASSHPGQVASPLHF
TRBV6-1	many	TRBD1	TRBJ2-7	TGTGCCAGCGCCCACCCGGGACAGGGGTACTACGAGCAGTACTTC	CASAHPGQGYYEQYF
TRBV11-2	many	-	TRBJ2-7	TGTGCCAGCAGCTTATGGAGCCCCGGGTCCTCCTACGAGCAGTACTTC	CASSLWSPGSSYEQYF
TRBV10-3	-	TRBD2	TRBJ2-7	TGTGCCATCAGACCAGCGGGAGGGTCCTACGAGCAGTACTTC	CAIRPAGGSYEQYF
TRBV28	-	-	TRBJ2-3	TGTGCCAGCAGTTTGGAGGGTGGGGAGACAGATACGCAGTATTTT	CASSLEGGETDTQYF
TRBV14	many	-	TRBJ2-7	TGTGCCAGCAGCCAACGGGGGCGGGAGTGGGACGAGCAGTACTTC	CASSQRGREWDEQYF
TRBV28	many	-	TRBJ1-2	TGTGCCAGCAGTTTAGGGCCGGCGTGGGACACCTATGGCTACACCTTC	CASSLGPAWDTYGYTF
TRBV5-1	many	TRBD2	TRBJ2-7	TGCGCCAGCAAGCTAGCGGGAGCCCTGACCTACGAGCAGTACTTC	CASKLAGALTYEQYF
TRBV30	many	-	TRBJ1-2	TGTGCCTGCCGAAGGCCCGGACAAGGCTACACCTTC	CACRRPGQGYTF
TRBV11-3	many	TRBD2	TRBJ2-3	TGTGCCAGCAGCGCGGGACTAGCGGCCAACACAGATACGCAGTATTTT	CASSAGLAANTDTQYF
TRBV24-1	many	-	TRBJ2-3	TGTGCCACCAGTGACCCAGACAGGAGCACAGATACGCAGTATTTT	CATSDPDRSTDTQYF
TRBV6-2/TRBV6-3	many	-	TRBJ1-2	TGTGCCAGCAGTTACTCGGCCCAGCTCTATGGCTACACCTTC	CASSYSAQLYGYTF
TRBV19	many	TRBD1	TRBJ1-1	TGTGCCAGTAGTATTCAGCAGACAGGGGCTGAAGCTTTCTTT	CASSIQQTGAEAFF
TRBV6-6	-	-	TRBJ1-3	TGTGCCAGCAGTTCATTAGCACTCAGCTATGGAAACACCATATATTTT	CASSSLALSYGNTIYF
TRBV19	-	TRBD2	TRBJ2-2	TGTGCCAGTAGAAGTATGACTAGCGGGTTCTCCGGGGAGCTGTTTTTT	CASRSMTSGFSGELFF
TRBV27	many	TRBD1	TRBJ2-1	TGTGCCAGCAGTAAGGGACAGGGAAGGAGCATTGAGCAGTTCTTC	CASSKGQGRSIEQFF
TRBV7-9	many	TRBD1	TRBJ2-7	TGCGCCAGCAGCTTCGGACAGGGCCGGCTCGGGCAGTACTTC	CASSFGQGRLGQYF
TRBV10-1	many	-	TRBJ2-1	TGCGCCAGCAGTGGGAGATTGGACAATGAGCAGTTCTTC	CASSGRLDNEQFF
TRBV6-5	-	-	TRBJ1-6	TGTGCCAGCAGTTTACAGGATAATTCACCCCTCCACTTT	CASSLQDNSPLHF
TRBV5-5	many	TRBD1	TRBJ2-7	TGTGCCAGCAGCTTGCGCTCCGGGACAGTGAATTACGAGCAGTACTTC	CASSLRSGTVNYEQYF
TRBV4-3	-	-	TRBJ1-5	TGCGCCAGCAGCCAAGCTAGTTTGACGGCTCTCTATCAGCCCCAGCATTTT	CASSQASLTALYQPQHF
TRBV24-1	-	TRBD2	TRBJ2-5	TGTGCCACCGGCGAGTGGGAGGGAACACAAGAGACCCAGTACTTC	CATGEWEGTQETQYF
TRBV20-1	-	-	TRBJ1-6	TGCAGTGCTAGAGTTGTTAGGGGAGGTTCACCCCTCCACTTT	CSARVVRGGSPLHF
TRBV4-2	many	TRBD2	TRBJ2-1	TGTGCCAGCAGCCAAGATTTGGGGACTAGCGGGAGGTTTGAGCAGTTCTTC	CASSQDLGTSGRFEQFF
TRBV25-1	many	TRBD1	TRBJ2-1	TGTGCCAGCGCTTGGACAGGGGGCGCCCACAATGAGCAGTTCTTC	CASAWTGGAHNEQFF
TRBV20-1	-	-	TRBJ2-1	TGCAGTGCTAGCAATGGGGGACAGGGGATAGGCGGGAGGGCCAGGGAGCAGTTCTTC	CSASNGGQGIGGRAREQFF
TRBV6-6	once	TRBD1	TRBJ1-4	TGTGCCGGCAGCCGACAGGGTGGGAGCGAAAAACTGTTTTTC	CAGSRQGGSEKLFF
TRBV5-4	many	-	TRBJ2-7	TGTGCCAGCAGCTGGGGGGTCTCAAGCTCCTACGAGCAGTACTTC	CASSWGVSSSYEQYF
TRBV7-2	-	-	TRBJ2-7	TGTGCCAGCAGCATGAGACAGGTACCCTACGAGCAGTACTTC	CASSMRQVPYEQYF
TRBV20-1	many	TRBD1	TRBJ2-3	TGCAGTGCTAGAGGTATAAGGGGGCGCACAGATACGCAGTATTTT	CSARGIRGRTDTQYF
TRBV6-2/TRBV6-3	many	TRBD2	TRBJ2-1	TGTGCCAGCAAAACTAGCGGGAGCTCTAGGAATGAGCAGTTCTTC	CASKTSGSSRNEQFF
TRBV11-3	many	TRBD1	TRBJ2-5	TGTGCCAGCAGCCCCGGGACAGGGCTGGCAGAGACCCAGTACTTC	CASSPGTGLAETQYF
TRBV20-1	-	-	TRBJ2-7	TGCAGTGCTAGTGGGAAGGGGGGGTACGAGCAGTACTTC	CSASGKGGYEQYF
TRBV6-1	-	-	TRBJ1-6	TGTGCCAGCAGTGAAGGGACCTCCAGTCGGTCACCCCTCCACTTT	CASSEGTSSRSPLHF
TRBV4-1	-	-	TRBJ1-5	TGCGCCAGCAGCCAAGATCCACCGGGACTAGCGGGAGTGGACCCCACAGATACGCAGCATTTT	CASSQDPPGLAGVDPTDTQHF
TRBV7-3	-	TRBD1	TRBJ2-5	TGTGCTAGAGGGCAGGGGGCGCGAGGGACCCAGTACTTC	CARGQGARGTQYF
TRBV11-3	many	-	TRBJ2-3	TGTGCCAGCAGCTCCCTGGCTACCGATAATACGCAGTATTTT	CASSSLATDNTQYF
TRBV5-8	-	TRBD2	TRBJ2-7	TGTGCCAGCAGCGGGACTAGCGAACCCTACGAGCAGTACTTC	CASSGTSEPYEQYF
TRBV7-9	-	-	TRBJ2-2	TGTGCCAGCAGCTCCGAAAACACCGGGGAGCTGTTTTTT	CASSSENTGELFF
TRBV4-1	few	-	TRBJ2-1	TGCGCCAGCAGCCGTAGCCTTTCCCCGTCCTCCTACAATGAGCAGTTCTTC	CASSRSLSPSSYNEQFF
TRBV9	many	TRBD2	TRBJ2-3	TGTGCCAGCAGCCCTAGCGGGGCCTCCACAGATACGCAGTATTTT	CASSPSGASTDTQYF
TRBV6-5	many	TRBD1	TRBJ2-7	TGTGCCAGCAGTCAGGGACAGGGGGTCTACGAGCAGTACTTC	CASSQGQGVYEQYF
TRBV2	few	TRBD1	TRBJ1-5	TGTGCCAGCGCGACAGGGGAAAATCAGCCCCAGCATTTT	CASATGENQPQHF
TRBV20-1	-	TRBD1	TRBJ1-3	TGCAGTGCTAGCAGACAGGGGGCTGGAAACACCATATATTTT	CSASRQGAGNTIYF
TRBV14	many	-	TRBJ2-5	TGTGCCAGCAGCCAAAACCGAGGGCAAGAGACCCAGTCCTTC	CASSQNRGQETQSF
TRBV9	medium-sized	-	TRBJ2-3	TGTGCCAGCAGCGTAGAGGGGGGCACAGATACGCAGTATTTT	CASSVEGGTDTQYF
TRBV6-6	many	-	TRBJ2-7	TGTGCCAGCAGTCCCAGGGGTCCCGAGCAGTACTTC	CASSPRGPEQYF
TRBV27	-	-	TRBJ1-1	TGTGCCAGCAGTTTAAGTGTAGGGTTGCGCACTGAAGCTTTCTTT	CASSLSVGLRTEAFF
TRBV19	many	-	TRBJ1-5	TGTGCCAGTAGTCTTAGGACGATCGGGAGCAATCAGCCCCAGCATTTT	CASSLRTIGSNQPQHF
TRBV20-1	many	TRBD2	TRBJ2-1	TGCAGTGCTAGAGATCGGCGGACTAGCGTATACAATGAGCAGTTCTTC	CSARDRRTSVYNEQFF